This TCR beta chain was identified in a study of blood T cell repertoires in COVID-19. Study processing details: From reference gene primer amplification, estimates of nucleated cell counts were derived. This table comes from immunoSEQ multiplex PCR, and its TCRdb copy is limited to in-frame clones, with some not included. V and J calls plus clone size are reproduced from that table; the DNA served to infer D and trimming. The table shows around 100,000 clones, with about 89% occurring only once. Germline V CDR1 and CDR2: SGHTA, FQGTGA. Trimming took off 1 base at V and 3 bases at J, with 15 bases between the two ends. This CDR3 has 17 amino acids.

This sequence was found in a human donor with acute or convalescent COVID-19. The donor label of this sample is uncertain. The V gene is TRBV7-3, the J gene TRBJ2-2, with D perhaps TRBD1 (7 bases). Sequencing was carried out using peripheral blood. The CDR3 region is CASSLMSGGGDTGELFF. CDR3 nucleotides: TGTGCCAGCAGCTTAATGAGTGGAGGGGGCGACACCGGGGAGCTGTTTTTT.